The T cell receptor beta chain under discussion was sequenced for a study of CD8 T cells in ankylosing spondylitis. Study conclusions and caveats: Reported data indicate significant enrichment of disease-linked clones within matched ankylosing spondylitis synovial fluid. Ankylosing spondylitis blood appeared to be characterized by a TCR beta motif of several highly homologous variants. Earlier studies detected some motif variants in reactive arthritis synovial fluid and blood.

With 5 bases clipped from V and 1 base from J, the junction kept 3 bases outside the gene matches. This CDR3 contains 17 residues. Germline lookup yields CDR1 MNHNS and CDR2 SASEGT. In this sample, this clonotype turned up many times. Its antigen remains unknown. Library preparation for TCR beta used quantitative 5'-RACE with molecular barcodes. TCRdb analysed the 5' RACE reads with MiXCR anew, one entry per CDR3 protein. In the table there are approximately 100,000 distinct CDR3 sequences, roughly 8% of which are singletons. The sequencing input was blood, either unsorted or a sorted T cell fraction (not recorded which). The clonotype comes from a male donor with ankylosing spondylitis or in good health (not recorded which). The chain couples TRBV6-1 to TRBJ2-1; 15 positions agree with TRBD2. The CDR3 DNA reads TGTGCCAGCAGTCGCGGACTAGCGGGAGGGTCCTACAATGAGCAGTTCTTC. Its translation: CASSRGLAGGSYNEQFF.